The 17 T cell receptor beta chains below all came from one sample that was sequenced in a study of ipilimumab plus nivolumab after autologous stem cell transplantation. Clones were read by immunoSEQ multiplex PCR, and TCRdb kept only the in-frame ones, dropping some. The table lists 15,000 or so clones, over 75% of them singletons. The sequencing used PBMCs, collected in a trial of ipilimumab plus nivolumab as post-transplant consolidation. Source of these receptors: a male donor with diffuse large B-cell lymphoma.

This sequence joins TRBV10-2 and TRBJ2-1, with D uncertain. In germline, CDR1 is WSHSY, CDR2 SAAADI. The length of the CDR3 is 13 residues. V lost 2 bases and J 12 bases, leaving 14 bases between the germline ends. CDR3 amino acids: CASSEPSVPRQFF. The CDR3 region has the DNA TGCGCCAGCAGTGAGCCCTCCGTTCCTAGGCAGTTCTTC.

J is TRBJ2-7 and V is TRBV5-1, with 7 bases fitting TRBD2. This CDR3 is built from 16 residues. The J segment lost 2 bases and the V segment lost 0 bases, leaving 8 bases of the junction unmatched. The germline V gene encodes CDR1 SGHRS and CDR2 YFSETQ. The CDR3 DNA sequence: TGCGCCAGCAGCTTGGGGGCTAGCGGACTACCCTACGAGCAGTACTTC. This encodes CASSLGASGLPYEQYF.

This chain connects TRBV7-9 to TRBJ2-1; 9 positions match TRBD2. Germline loops: CDR1 SEHNR, CDR2 FQNEAQ (reference sequence). With V trimmed by 5 bases and J by 3 bases, 8 bases remained unmatched. The CDR3 sequence is 16 residues long. The CDR3 sequence is CASSLLAGAYYNEQFF. In nucleotides, the CDR3 is TGTGCCAGCAGCCTGTTAGCGGGGGCCTACTACAATGAGCAGTTCTTC.

The gene calls are TRBV7-3 and TRBJ2-1; 9 bases line up with TRBD2. Per germline, CDR1 SGHTA and CDR2 FQGTGA. The CDR3 is 17 amino acids. The J segment lost 0 bases and the V segment lost 4 bases, leaving 7 bases of the junction unmatched. In DNA form, the CDR3 reads TGTGCCAGCAGCTCGACTAGCGGCCCGAGCTCCTACAATGAGCAGTTCTTC. This encodes CASSSTSGPSSYNEQFF.

CDR3 residues: CASSVVPSGSSGANVLTF. The CDR3 nucleotides are TGTGCCAGCAGCGTAGTTCCTAGCGGGTCCTCTGGGGCCAACGTCCTGACTTTC. The genes are TRBV9 and TRBJ2-6; TRBD2 matches 8 bases. The germline gives CDR1 SGDLS, CDR2 YYNGEE. The CDR3 has 18 residues. V lost 0 bases, J lost 0 bases, and 5 bases stayed unmatched.

The rearrangement links TRBV11-2 to TRBJ1-1; D is ambiguous. The CDR3 spans 14 residues. Deletions cut 5 bases from V and 0 bases from J, with 10 bases between. The germline V gene encodes CDR1 SGHAT and CDR2 FQNNGV. CDR3: CASSPRQLNTEAFF. The CDR3 DNA reads TGTGCCAGCAGCCCCCGGCAGTTGAACACTGAAGCTTTCTTT.

This clone was counted once. This chain joins TRBV30 and TRBJ1-1, with no clear D. V was clipped by 1 base and J by 0 bases, with 12 bases between them. Germline V CDR1 and CDR2: GTSNPN, SVGIG (reference sequence). This CDR3 comprises 15 residues. The CDR3 spells CAWSGRRELNTEAFF. The CDR3 DNA is TGTGCCTGGAGTGGTCGGAGGGAGTTGAACACTGAAGCTTTCTTT.

This clone was seen just once. The chain links TRBV2 to TRBJ2-2; D possibly corresponds to TRBD2 (5 bases). Germline assignment: CDR1 SNHLY and CDR2 FYNNEI. Trimming removed 8 bases at V and 1 base at J, with 14 bases between. The CDR3 runs to 15 residues. The CDR3 nucleotides are TGTGCCAGCTCAGCTAGCCGGAGGAACACCGGGGAGCTGTTTTTT. It is translated as CASSASRRNTGELFF. Full variable domain (missing parts from reference TRBV2 and TRBJ2-2): EPEVTQTPSHQVTQMGQEVILRCVPISNHLYFYWYRQILGQKVEFLVSFYNNEISEKSEIFDDQFSVERPDGSNFTLKIRSTKLEDSAMYFCASSASRRNTGELFFGEGSRLTVL.

CDR3 sequence: CASSLGTVRDEQYF. DNA for the CDR3: TGTGCCAGCAGCCTCGGGACTGTCCGGGACGAGCAGTACTTC. V is TRBV14 and J is TRBJ2-7, with D possibly TRBD2 on 6 matching bases. The V and J ends lost 4 bases and 5 bases respectively, with 15 bases between them. Germline values: CDR1 SGHDN, CDR2 FVKESK. This CDR3 contains 14 residues.

V gene TRBV11-2 combines with J gene TRBJ2-1, with a tentative D call TRBD1 (6 bases). There are 15 residues in the CDR3. V was trimmed by 5 bases and J by 3 bases, leaving 14 bases between them. Germline V gives CDR1 SGHAT, CDR2 FQNNGV. The CDR3 protein is CASSRRDTNYNEQFF. The CDR3 DNA sequence: TGTGCCAGCAGCCGCCGGGACACCAACTACAATGAGCAGTTCTTC.

The genes are TRBV5-1 and TRBJ2-2; D possibly corresponds to TRBD1 (5 bases). The CDR3 covers 17 residues. Germline CDR1 SGHRS, CDR2 YFSETQ. Trimming took off 0 bases at V and 6 bases at J, with 18 bases between the two ends. CDR3 in DNA: TGCGCCAGCAGCTTGGATGATACTTGGACACACTCCGGGGAGCTGTTTTTT. Translation: CASSLDDTWTHSGELFF.

This chain links TRBV13 with TRBJ2-7; D remains unclear. The CDR3 loop spans 14 amino acids. The V gene lost 4 bases and the J gene lost 0 bases, with 10 bases spanning the gap. Germline V gives CDR1 PRHDT, CDR2 FYEKMQ (reference sequence). The CDR3 DNA reads TGTGCCAGCAGCTCCGGGCGCAGCTCCTACGAGCAGTACTTC. Protein sequence: CASSSGRSSYEQYF.

The rearrangement joins TRBV7-3 to TRBJ2-2, with TRBD1 as a possible D gene (5 bases). The CDR3 has 16 residues. Germline V gene sequence: CDR1 SGHTA, CDR2 FQGTGA. Trimming left V 0 bases short and J 5 bases short, with 13 bases between. CDR3 loop: CASSLTGVGRTGELFF. The CDR3 DNA is TGTGCCAGCAGCTTAACAGGGGTCGGAAGAACCGGGGAGCTGTTTTTT.

This clone was counted only a few times. The V gene is TRBV7-8, the J gene TRBJ2-7, with TRBD2 identical over 13 bases. Germline V lookup: CDR1 SGHVS, CDR2 FQNEAQ. The V and J ends lost 5 bases and 7 bases, in that order; junction bases with no gene match: 11. The CDR3 is made up of 16 amino acids. The CDR3 protein is CASSRGTSGITLEQYF. The DNA for the CDR3 is TGTGCCAGCAGCAGGGGGACTAGCGGGATCACCTTGGAGCAGTACTTC.

The chain uses TRBV7-2 and TRBJ1-5, with D unresolved. The CDR3 totals 14 residues. V shed 11 bases and J shed 0 bases, with 14 bases lying between them. The germline gives CDR1 SGHTA, CDR2 FQGNSA. CDR3 amino acids: CAGRTNYSNQPQHF. CDR3 in DNA: TGTGCCGGGAGGACCAATTATAGCAATCAGCCCCAGCATTTT.

The chain has TRBV7-8 and TRBJ2-3; 10 nucleotides align to TRBD1. This CDR3 is built from 17 residues. Germline V gene sequence: CDR1 SGHVS, CDR2 FQNEAQ. After removal of 5 bases from V and 2 bases from J, the junction contained 10 bases not matched to a gene. The CDR3 bases are TGTGCCAGCAGCCTCCCCGGGACAGGGGCCCCCACAGATACGCAGTATTTT. It translates to CASSLPGTGAPTDTQYF.

J is TRBJ1-1 and V is TRBV10-2; D possibly corresponds to TRBD1 (6 bases). V was pared by 3 bases and J by 10 bases, with 18 bases between. The CDR3 is 14 amino acids. Germline CDR1 WSHSY, CDR2 SAAADI. CDR3 in amino acids: CASSDSGTTNRAFF. CDR3 in DNA: TGCGCCAGCAGTGACTCCGGGACAACAAACAGAGCTTTCTTT.